This T cell receptor (beta chain) is drawn from a study of T-cell reconstitution after alpha-beta-depleted transplantation in children. As it was prepared, the TCRbeta library received unique molecular identifiers. One entry per CDR3 protein results from TCRdb running MiXCR on the PCR reads. Here the sample spans a few hundred thousand distinct CDR3 sequences, about 18% being singletons. From germline, CDR1 is SQVTM and CDR2 ANQGSEA. Trimming left V 1 base short and J 1 base short, with 10 bases between. This CDR3 has 14 residues. This clonotype has a handful of counts. The J gene is TRBJ1-1, the V gene TRBV29-1; D ambiguous. The receptor comes from a human donor who donated a stem cell graft to a child with acute lymphoblastic leukemia. The sequences come from PBMCs from the stem cell graft donor, collected from the stem cell graft. This CDR3 reads CSVEVGGANTEAFF. CDR3 DNA sequence: TGCAGCGTTGAAGTTGGAGGAGCGAACACTGAAGCTTTCTTT.